The source of this T cell receptor beta chain is a study of cytotoxic CD8 clonotypes in ibrutinib-treated CLL (dated by TCRdb to the early 2020s). With regard to the full study: The cohort included roughly 15 treatment-naive and some 10 relapsed/refractory patients; some 18 were IGHV unmutated. Partial responses were observed in approximately 24 patients and complete responses in 2; after a median follow-up of roughly 72 months, remission was maintained in 14 patients and progression was observed in some twelve. Samples at response were collected after a median of roughly twelve months of treatment, with a range of roughly 6 to 40 months. On average, each sample had some 260,000 productive templates and under 95,000 productive rearrangements. Of the 86 people in the trial, about two dozen had longitudinal samples available. Cryopreserved peripheral blood mononuclear cells were obtained before treatment, at response, and at either sustained remission or disease progression. The full study reports these points: Clonality increased at ibrutinib response, stayed stable in sustained remission, and fell back toward baseline at progression. Sampling times were not matched between sustained-remission and progressing patients, and lymph node repertoires were not studied. Public clonotypes were rare and either shrank or stayed stable during treatment, and the rise in clonality at ibrutinib response reflected expansion of private clonotypes. Baseline clonality was found to be higher than that of age-matched healthy donors and was strongly correlated with circulating CD8+ T-cell counts.

Clipping removes 5 bases from V and 7 bases from J, with 7 as the unmatched junction base count. Its CDR3 holds 13 amino acids, cysteine through phenylalanine. The DNA shown is the 39-base CDR3, in frame from base 1. For CDR1 and CDR2, the germline V gene lists SGHTA and FQGNSA. For TCR beta library preparation, 1.5 to 2 micrograms of genomic DNA were extracted from the cryopreserved PBMCs. Longitudinal blood samples from CLL patients receiving ibrutinib monotherapy were subjected to high-throughput TCR beta sequencing. The patients took part in an open-label, single-center phase 2 trial of ibrutinib monotherapy. A MiSeq instrument was used for deep resolution sequencing, which targeted depths ranging from 1 in 1 million up to 1 in 200,000 T cells, with coverage averaging 10x for each clonotype. TCR beta libraries were generated with the immunoSEQ hsTCRB Kit. The authors' pipeline ran thus. Data were analyzed with ImmunoSEQ Data Assistant and ImmunoSEQ Analyzer, with V, D and J genes assigned per IMGT definitions. Clonality, with values ranging from 0 to 1, was calculated as one minus the normalized Shannon entropy of productive rearrangement frequencies. Public clonotype analysis was restricted to overrepresented clonotypes comprising at least 0.05% of each patient's repertoire. Around 13 age-matched healthy donor repertoires from immuneACCESS were used as controls for clonality. Not all clones reach the TCRdb copy of this immuneACCESS table, which keeps in-frame sequences only. Checked studies attribute under half of the gap to unresolved V genes and leave the rest unexplained. That table supplies the V and J calls and clone size; D and trimming were determined from the DNA. The table for this sample lists about 310,000 clones; just under 80% of them were counted only once. More than 6% of the sample belongs to the ten largest clones.

Comments on this clone: Its antigen is not yet known. The input lacks base qualities; no much larger clone sits a single base away.

The TCR comes from a human donor with chronic lymphocytic leukemia. This chain is built from TRBV7-2 and TRBJ1-1; 7 middle bases align to TRBD1. The sample was PBMCs, taken before ibrutinib treatment. The CDR3 protein: CASSQGGRLEAFF. The nucleotides are TGTGCCAGCAGCCAGGGGGGGAGGCTTGAAGCTTTCTTT.